This T cell receptor (beta chain) was documented in a study of T cell responses to AZD1222 COVID-19 vaccine. The assay was immunoSEQ multiplex PCR, and TCRdb's table has in-frame clones only and misses some. There are roughly 140,000 clones in the sample; 88% occur only once, and around 3% lies in the top ten. Study results and caveats: Once two AZD1222 doses were given, Spike-specific TCR breadth and depth went up.

Germline V gene sequence: CDR1 MDHEN, CDR2 SYDVKM. Trimming took 2 bases from V and 1 from J, leaving 8 bases between them. CDR3 length: 14 residues. A word on this clone: Antigen specificity is unknown.

Sequencing was performed on peripheral blood, taken 28 days after the second AZD1222 dose. The chain uses TRBV28 and TRBJ1-1; D remains ambiguous. The sequence was obtained from an adult who received the AZD1222 COVID-19 vaccine. Here the CDR3 reads CASSLVRANTEAFF. In nucleotides, the CDR3 is TGTGCCAGCAGTTTAGTCCGAGCGAACACTGAAGCTTTCTTT.